Given below is one T cell receptor (beta chain) in context. No antigen is known for it. The CDR3 is 15 residues long. Trimming cost V 6 bases and J 9 bases, with 24 bases left between them. The V gene's germline CDR1 is MNHEY and CDR2 SMNVEV (reference sequence). The data were taken from a study of cytotoxic CD8 clonotypes in ibrutinib-treated CLL. This table comes from immunoSEQ multiplex PCR, and its TCRdb copy is limited to in-frame clones, with some not included. Of some 350,000 clones in the sample, 60% to 80% were seen once. Points from the study as a whole: A difference in sampling times existed between sustained-remission and progressing patients. Age-matched healthy donor levels were exceeded by baseline clonality, which tracked circulating CD8+ T-cell counts.

Here the sequenced sample was PBMCs, taken after 36 months of ibrutinib treatment. This TCR derives from a human donor with chronic lymphocytic leukemia. The rearrangement uses TRBV27 and TRBJ2-7; D is possibly TRBD2 (6 bases). The CDR3: CASRPTRDSQVRQYF. Written as DNA, the CDR3 is TGTGCCAGCAGGCCCACCAGGGACTCCCAGGTTAGGCAGTACTTC.